Following are 19 T cell receptor beta chains from one sample sequenced in a study of T cells in localized non-small cell lung cancer. Here immunoSEQ multiplex PCR was the method, and the copy in TCRdb shows in-frame clones only, minus some. The sample contains 1,500 to 2,000 clones, approximately 23% of which appear only once. The source material was normal lung tissue next to the tumor, sampled before any cancer treatment. Receptor source: a female donor over 55 with stage I lung adenocarcinoma.

The chain links TRBV6-8 to TRBJ1-1, with D possibly TRBD1 on 6 matching bases. The ends were cut back, 2 bases at V and 0 bases at J, with 13 bases in the middle. The length of the CDR3 is 16 residues. Germline CDR1 and CDR2: MNHGY and SAAAGT. CDR3 sequence (DNA): TGTGCCAGCAGTTACGAGGGGGTCGGATTGAACACTGAAGCTTTCTTT. Its protein product is CASSYEGVGLNTEAFF.

By its share, this clone is medium-sized. The chain is built from TRBV11-3 and TRBJ1-1, with 9 bases matching TRBD1. Germline CDR1 SGHNT, CDR2 YENEEA. This CDR3 contains 16 residues. V lost 5 bases to trimming and J lost 7 bases; unmatched junction nucleotides: 14. This CDR3 is CASSPLLGTGFSEAFF. CDR3 sequence (DNA): TGTGCCAGCAGCCCCCTGCTCGGGACAGGGTTTAGTGAAGCTTTCTTT.

The chain employs TRBV6-8 and TRBJ2-7, with a weak D call TRBD1 (6 bases). CDR1 and CDR2 from the germline V gene are MNHGY and SAAAGT. Trimming left V 2 bases short and J 0 bases short, with 17 bases between. The CDR3 sequence is 17 residues long. The CDR3 reads CASSYLPTGKYSYEQYF. CDR3 bases: TGTGCCAGCAGTTACCTTCCAACAGGGAAGTACTCCTACGAGCAGTACTTC.

This clone was seen a few times. The chain employs TRBV6-8 and TRBJ2-5; 11 bases agree with TRBD2. The CDR3 contains 15 residues. V trimming: 7 bases; J trimming: 4 bases; junction bases outside the gene matches: 8. CDR1 MNHGY and CDR2 SAAAGT come from the germline V gene. CDR3 nucleotide sequence: TGTGCCAGCACTAGCACCCTAGCGGGAGGAGAGACCCAGTACTTC. Protein: CASTSTLAGGETQYF.

This chain uses TRBV18 with TRBJ2-3; tentatively, D is TRBD1 or TRBD2 (5 bases each). The length of the CDR3 is 15 residues. The V end was cut by 4 bases, the J end by 4 bases, with 15 bases between. Germline CDR1 KGHSH, CDR2 LQKENI. This CDR3 reads CASSLGPGRPDTQYF. Here the CDR3 DNA reads TGTGCCAGCTCACTCGGACCGGGGCGGCCAGATACGCAGTATTTT. Complete variable domain (other parts from reference TRBV18 and TRBJ2-3): NAGVMQNPRHLVRRRGQEARLRCSPMKGHSHVYWYRQLPEEGLKFMVYLQKENIIDESGMPKERFSAEFPKEGPSILRIQQVVRGDSAAYFCASSLGPGRPDTQYFGPGTRLTVL.

The chain uses TRBV10-3 and TRBJ1-3; D is undetermined. The V and J ends lost 0 bases and 0 bases respectively, with 9 bases between them. CDR1 is ENHRY and CDR2 is SYGVKD in the germline V gene. The CDR3 spans 16 residues. As DNA, the CDR3 is TGTGCCATCAGTGAGTCGGTACAGTCCTCTGGAAACACCATATATTTT. Its protein is CAISESVQSSGNTIYF.

By proportion, this clone is medium-sized. The rearrangement joins TRBV6-1 to TRBJ1-1; D possibly corresponds to TRBD1 (5 bases). Germline CDR1 MNHNS, CDR2 SASEGT. The CDR3 consists of 14 residues. Trimming removed 1 base from V and 6 bases from J, with 12 bases in between. The CDR3 coding sequence is TGTGCCAGCAGTGAAGTGGGGGAGTCCTCTGAAGCTTTCTTT. It encodes CASSEVGESSEAFF.

The rearrangement uses TRBV18 and TRBJ2-7, with D maybe TRBD2 (6 bases). The CDR3 has 16 residues. Germline V CDR1 and CDR2: KGHSH, LQKENI. Trimming cost V 4 bases and J 3 bases, with 19 bases left between them. Here the CDR3 DNA reads TGTGCCAGCTCACAGGATGGAGGGGTTTATAGCTACGAGCAGTACTTC. Amino acid sequence: CASSQDGGVYSYEQYF.

This clone is medium-sized by share. The rearrangement uses TRBV6-8 and TRBJ2-2; D not resolved. This CDR3 comprises 12 residues. Per germline, CDR1 MNHGY and CDR2 SAAAGT. The V gene lost 6 bases and the J gene lost 8 bases, with 10 bases spanning the gap. CDR3 residues: CASSLPPGELFF. The CDR3 DNA reads as TGTGCCAGCAGCCTACCCCCGGGGGAGCTGTTTTTT.

This clone is deemed medium-sized. This chain connects TRBV11-3 to TRBJ2-7; TRBD2 agrees at 7 bases. Germline trimming cut 5 bases from V and 6 bases from J; bases unmatched to any gene: 13. The germline V gene has CDR1 SGHNT and CDR2 YENEEA. The length of the CDR3 is 15 residues. CDR3 nucleotide sequence: TGTGCCAGCAGCGGCCCTAATAGCGGGCCTTTCGAGCAGTACTTC. It is translated as CASSGPNSGPFEQYF.

The chain joins TRBV6-8 to TRBJ1-2; TRBD1 is a possible D gene (5 bases). V lost 2 bases and J lost 8, with 15 bases in between. The CDR3 contains 14 residues. Germline lookup yields CDR1 MNHGY and CDR2 SAAAGT. CDR3 DNA sequence: TGTGCCAGCAGTTACCACCCAGGGTCTGGAGGCTACACCTTC. The encoded protein is CASSYHPGSGGYTF.

This clone appeared a few times. The chain links TRBV6-8 to TRBJ1-2; unclear D gene. CDR3 length: 13 residues. V was pared by 2 bases and J by 8 bases, with 12 bases between. Germline CDR1 reads MNHGY; CDR2 reads SAAAGT. The CDR3 protein is CASSYLVVEGYTF. The CDR3 DNA reads as TGTGCCAGCAGTTACCTCGTAGTTGAGGGCTACACCTTC.

V usage is TRBV5-1 and J usage is TRBJ2-3, with 9 bases matching TRBD1. V lost 4 bases and J lost 2; bases outside the gene matches: 5. The CDR3 runs to 15 residues. CDR1 and CDR2 (germline): SGHRS, YFSETQ. The CDR3 here is CASSQTGGITDTQYF. CDR3 in DNA: TGCGCCAGCAGCCAGACAGGGGGAATCACAGATACGCAGTATTTT.

The gene calls are TRBV12-5 and TRBJ1-1; D is unclear. The V end was cut by 7 bases, the J end by 1 base, with 10 bases between. The germline V gene encodes CDR1 LGHNT and CDR2 FRNRAP. The CDR3 spans 13 residues. In DNA form, the CDR3 reads TGTGCTAGTGCCCTTCTAGGGAACACTGAAGCTTTCTTT. Protein: CASALLGNTEAFF.

The table lists this clone with a few counts. CDR3: CASSYGAEGSDTQYF. The CDR3 nucleotides read TGTGCCAGCAGTTATGGGGCGGAGGGCTCAGATACGCAGTATTTT. The chain carries TRBV6-8 and TRBJ2-3; D possibly corresponds to TRBD2 (6 bases). Trimming cost V 3 bases and J 4 bases, with 14 bases left between them. Germline V gene lookup returns CDR1 MNHGY and CDR2 SAAAGT. This CDR3 comprises 15 residues.

The table lists this clone with a few counts. The V gene is TRBV9, the J gene TRBJ2-1, with D tentatively TRBD1 or TRBD2 (5 bases each). Trimming stripped 5 bases from V and 7 bases from J, with 16 bases between. Germline V CDR1 and CDR2: SGDLS, YYNGEE. This CDR3 comprises 14 residues. CDR3 in amino acids: CASSPTRGLNEQFF. As DNA, the CDR3 is TGTGCCAGCAGTCCTACCCGGGGCTTGAATGAGCAGTTCTTC.

The rearrangement joins TRBV19 to TRBJ2-2, with TRBD1 matching 9 bases. The CDR3 consists of 15 residues. Germline values: CDR1 LNHDA, CDR2 SQIVND (reference sequence). J lost 7 bases, V lost 2 bases, and 5 bases had no gene match. The CDR3 DNA reads as TGTGCCAGTAGTATAAACAGGGGGCATAACGGGGAGCTGTTTTTT. Amino acids: CASSINRGHNGELFF.

V usage is TRBV9 and J usage is TRBJ2-3; 9 nucleotides match TRBD2. This CDR3 is 13 amino acids long. The V gene end was trimmed by 7 bases and the J gene end by 14 bases; junction bases not matched to a gene: 14. The V gene's germline CDR1 is SGDLS and CDR2 YYNGEE. CDR3 in amino acids: CASALGLAKKGYF. The CDR3 nucleotides read TGTGCCAGCGCCCTGGGACTAGCAAAGAAGGGGTATTTT.

This clone is judged medium-sized. The chain has TRBV19 and TRBJ2-5, with TRBD1 as a possible D gene (5 bases). The germline V gene has CDR1 LNHDA and CDR2 SQIVND (reference sequence). CDR3 length equals 14 residues. Trimming took 7 bases from V and 9 from J, leaving 21 bases between them. The DNA for the CDR3 is TGTGCCAGTAAGGGGCAGGCAGGCGGCGCGGCCCAGTACTTC. This codes for CASKGQAGGAAQYF.